This entry lists 2 T cell receptor beta chains sequenced from one sample in a study of blood T cell repertoires in COVID-19. TCRdb's table, derived via immunoSEQ multiplex PCR, lists solely in-frame clones and lacks some. The sample has about 160,000 clones; roughly 88% are singletons. What was sequenced was peripheral blood. Every receptor here comes from a woman older than 75 with active or convalescent COVID-19.

The chain carries TRBV5-6 and TRBJ2-4; D gene ambiguous. The V gene lost 5 bases and the J gene lost 0 bases, with 9 bases spanning the gap. Germline V gene sequence: CDR1 SGHDT, CDR2 YYEEEE. This CDR3 has 14 amino acids. The CDR3 DNA is TGTGCCAGCAGAACGAGTGGAGCCAAAAACATTCAGTACTTC. Residues: CASRTSGAKNIQYF.

The rearrangement uses TRBV18 and TRBJ2-4, with 8 bases that match TRBD1. The trim removed 8 bases at V and 6 bases at J, leaving 9 bases unmatched. Germline assignment: CDR1 KGHSH and CDR2 LQKENI. CDR3 length: 14 residues. The CDR3 protein is CASHGQGGGNIQYF. The CDR3 DNA reads TGTGCCAGCCACGGACAGGGCGGAGGAAACATTCAGTACTTC. Full variable domain (rest looked up from reference TRBV18 and TRBJ2-4): NAGVMQNPRHLVRRRGQEARLRCSPMKGHSHVYWYRQLPEEGLKFMVYLQKENIIDESGMPKERFSAEFPKEGPSILRIQQVVRGDSAAYFCASHGQGGGNIQYFGAGTRLSVL.